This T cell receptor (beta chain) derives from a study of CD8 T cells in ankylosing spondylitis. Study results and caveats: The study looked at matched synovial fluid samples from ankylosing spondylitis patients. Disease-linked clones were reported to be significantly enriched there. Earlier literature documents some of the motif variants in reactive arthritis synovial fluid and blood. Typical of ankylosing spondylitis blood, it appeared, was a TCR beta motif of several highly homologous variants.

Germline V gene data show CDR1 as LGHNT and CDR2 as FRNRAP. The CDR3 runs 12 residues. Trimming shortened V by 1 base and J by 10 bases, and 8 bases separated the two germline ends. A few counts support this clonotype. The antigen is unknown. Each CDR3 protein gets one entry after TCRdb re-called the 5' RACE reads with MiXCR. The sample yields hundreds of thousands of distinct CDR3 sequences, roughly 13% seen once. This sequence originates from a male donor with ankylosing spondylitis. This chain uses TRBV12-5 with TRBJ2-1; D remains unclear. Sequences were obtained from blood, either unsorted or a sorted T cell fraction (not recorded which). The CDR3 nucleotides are TGTGCTAGTGGTTTGGAAAACGTGGAGCAGTTCTTC. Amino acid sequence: CASGLENVEQFF.